A selection of T cell receptor beta chains follows, all from one sample in a study of T cells in Graves' hyperthyroidism and ophthalmopathy. TCRdb analysed the multiplex PCR reads with MiXCR anew, one entry per CDR3 protein. The repertoire holds 200,000 to 250,000 distinct CDR3 sequences, with around 16% as singletons. The sample was blood. These TCRs come from a man aged 40-49 years with Graves' hyperthyroidism. CDR3s include the opening cysteine and the closing phenylalanine or tryptophan.

TRBV11-2	TRBJ1-1	CASSSRTDFNTEAFF
TRBV29-1	TRBJ1-5	CSVRAGHSNQPQHF
TRBV7-2	TRBJ1-2	CASSFEDRGRLIYGYTF
TRBV7-9	TRBJ2-2	CASSPHRNTGELFF
TRBV2	TRBJ1-2	CASSERQGIDYGYTF
TRBV10-3	TRBJ2-1	CAIKELAGYNEQFF
TRBV20-1	TRBJ2-1	CSARDPGLAGPQNEQFF
TRBV2	TRBJ2-5	CASRRDRGLQETQYF
TRBV12-5	TRBJ1-1	CASGLVGLNTEAFF
TRBV12-3/TRBV12-4	TRBJ1-1	CANSLWRVTEAFF
TRBV30	TRBJ2-7	CAWSDGTPPHEQYF
TRBV6-1	TRBJ2-7	CASTSSQGYYEQYF
TRBV19	TRBJ1-5	CASSSRDRRNQPQHF
TRBV9	TRBJ1-2	CASSSGQTGYTF
TRBV20-1	TRBJ1-4	CSARPQRTGDEKLFF